One and the same sample provided the 17 T cell receptor beta chains below, sequenced in a study of T cells in Graves' hyperthyroidism and ophthalmopathy (dated 2019 in TCRdb). Receptor libraries were prepared by multiplex PCR. The data were produced on an Illumina HiSeq 2000. TCR beta CDR3 regions were amplified from RNA transcripts. The first round of RT-PCR for the TCR CDR3 was performed with the HTBI primer set and the Qiagen OneStep RT-PCR kit. TCRdb trimmed the raw reads at Q25, called clones with MiXCR and kept productive beta chains. When rows share a CDR3 protein, they turn into one entry using the most common DNA and genes. The sample table records under 700,000 distinct CDR3 sequences; roughly 17% of these occur just once. The top ten clones comprise about 18% of the sample. The sequenced sample consisted of blood. These receptor sequences come from a woman younger than 35 with Graves' hyperthyroidism.

The gene calls are TRBV13 and TRBJ2-3, with 7 bases aligning to TRBD2. CDR3 size: 17 residues. The germline CDR1 and CDR2 sequences are PRHDT and FYEKMQ (reference sequence). J gave up 2 bases and V 0 bases, and 8 bases lay outside the gene matches. The CDR3 loop is CASSLGHGGEHTDTQYF. For the CDR3, the DNA is TGTGCCAGCAGCTTAGGCCATGGGGGGGAACACACAGATACGCAGTATTTT.

The table lists this clonotype with many counts. This rearrangement joins TRBV2 to TRBJ1-2, with TRBD1 matching over 7 bases. Trimming cost V 7 bases and J 4 bases; bases outside gene matches: 9. The CDR3 extends over 14 amino acids. Germline assignment: CDR1 SNHLY and CDR2 FYNNEI. The CDR3 DNA sequence: TGTGCCAGCATTAGGCCCGGGACAGCCTATGGCTACACCTTC. This translates into CASIRPGTAYGYTF.

Only a few counts were recorded for this clonotype. The chain combines TRBV13 with TRBJ2-7; 7 positions match TRBD1. This CDR3 spans 14 amino acids. The germline V gene has CDR1 PRHDT and CDR2 FYEKMQ (reference sequence). Losses at the gene ends were 7 bases for V and 7 bases for J; bases not matched to a gene: 13. CDR3 in amino acids: CASTRQGFSREQYF. The CDR3 nucleotides read TGTGCCAGCACCAGACAGGGCTTTTCGAGGGAGCAGTACTTC.

The chain has TRBV20-1 and TRBJ2-3, with 12 positions matching TRBD2. Germline V gene sequence: CDR1 DFQATT, CDR2 SNEGSKA (reference sequence). The CDR3 is made up of 15 amino acids. The V segment lost 5 bases and the J segment 0 bases; nucleotides outside the gene matches: 3. The CDR3 protein is CSAYGTSGSTDTQYF. The CDR3 coding sequence is TGCAGTGCTTACGGGACTAGCGGGAGCACAGATACGCAGTATTTT.

The J gene is TRBJ2-3, the V gene TRBV29-1; D not certain. Trimming took 3 bases from V and 1 from J, leaving 14 bases between them. The CDR3 sequence is 15 residues long. In germline, CDR1 is SQVTM, CDR2 ANQGSEA. The CDR3 reads CSVDSKGRGTDTQYF. Here the CDR3 DNA reads TGCAGCGTTGATTCAAAGGGTAGGGGCACAGATACGCAGTATTTT.

This clonotype came up a few times. The chain is built from TRBV24-1 and TRBJ2-1; D gene unclear. Germline V gene sequence: CDR1 KGHDR, CDR2 SFDVKD. V lost 4 bases to trimming and J lost 0 bases, with 12 bases between them. The CDR3 totals 16 residues. The CDR3 region is CATSDYSESSYNEQFF. The CDR3 nucleotides are TGTGCCACCAGTGACTACAGCGAGAGCTCCTACAATGAGCAGTTCTTC.

This clonotype was picked up a small number of times. The chain has TRBV11-2 and TRBJ2-5; TRBD1 matches 8 bases. The length of the CDR3 is 18 residues. Germline V gene data show CDR1 as SGHAT and CDR2 as FQNNGV. J gave up 5 bases and V 0 bases, and 14 bases lay outside the gene matches. This CDR3 is CASSLDLSMSGGAETQYF. The CDR3 bases are TGTGCCAGCAGCTTAGATCTGTCAATGTCAGGGGGCGCGGAGACCCAGTACTTC. The full variable domain, its missing parts supplied by reference TRBV11-2 and TRBJ2-5, is EAGVAQSPRYKIIEKRQSVAFWCNPISGHATLYWYQQILGQGPKLLIQFQNNGVVDDSQLPKDRFSAERLKGVDSTLKIQPAKLEDSAVYLCASSLDLSMSGGAETQYFGPGTRLLVL.

This clonotype showed up many times. The CDR3 protein is CASHAVWGYGYTF. The CDR3 coding sequence is TGTGCCAGCCATGCGGTGTGGGGCTATGGCTACACCTTC. The rearrangement uses TRBV2 and TRBJ1-2; D remains unclear. This CDR3 comprises 13 residues. CDR1 and CDR2 from the germline V gene are SNHLY and FYNNEI. The V and J ends lost 8 bases and 4 bases respectively, with 14 bases between them.

The table lists this clonotype with a few counts. V usage is TRBV20-1 and J usage is TRBJ1-5, with unresolved D. Germline CDR1 DFQATT, CDR2 SNEGSKA (reference sequence). V lost 1 base to trimming and J lost 5 bases, with 6 bases between them. The CDR3 runs 12 residues. The CDR3 protein is CSARVADQPQHF. Here the CDR3 DNA reads TGCAGTGCTAGAGTTGCTGATCAGCCCCAGCATTTT.

The sample holds a few counts of this clonotype. A much larger clone lies one base from this, so it may be a read error. The chain uses TRBV27 and TRBJ2-7, with 7 bases aligning to TRBD2. Germline V gives CDR1 MNHEY, CDR2 SMNVEV (reference sequence). This CDR3 is built from 14 residues. CDR3 sequence: CAGSVAGKNYEQYF. In DNA, the CDR3 is TGTGCCGGCAGCGTAGCGGGCAAAAACTACGAGCAGTACTTC.

In this sample, this clonotype turned up many times. V gene TRBV12-3 or TRBV12-4 combines with J gene TRBJ1-1, with D unclear. The CDR3 consists of 13 residues. V was cut by 3 bases and J by 5 bases, with 10 bases left in between. The CDR3 loop reads CASSFEGGTEAFF. The CDR3 region has the DNA TGTGCCAGCAGTTTTGAGGGAGGGACTGAAGCTTTCTTT.

The genes are TRBV2 and TRBJ1-1; maybe TRBD1 (6 bases). There are 14 residues in the CDR3. Germline V gene lookup returns CDR1 SNHLY and CDR2 FYNNEI. Trimming took 9 bases from V and 6 from J, leaving 20 bases between them. CDR3 amino acids: CARGGGGAGSEAFF. The CDR3 DNA reads TGTGCCAGGGGGGGCGGGGGCGCAGGGTCTGAAGCTTTCTTT.

This clonotype was seen many times. The V and J genes are TRBV12-3 or TRBV12-4 and TRBJ2-1; tentative D call: TRBD2 (5 bases). Trimming stripped 6 bases from V and 7 bases from J, with 13 bases between. CDR3 length equals 13 residues. CDR3 residues: CASSQTRGNEQFF. DNA for the CDR3: TGTGCCAGCAGCCAGACTCGGGGAAATGAGCAGTTCTTC.

This clonotype was observed many times. V gene TRBV11-3 combines with J gene TRBJ2-5; D ambiguous. From germline, CDR1 is SGHNT and CDR2 YENEEA. This CDR3 spans 12 amino acids. V was clipped by 5 bases and J by 2 bases, with 6 bases between them. The CDR3 bases are TGTGCCAGCAGCCTTATTCAAGAGACCCAGTACTTC. Residues: CASSLIQETQYF.

CDR3 in amino acids: CASSESGLARTDTQYF. DNA for the CDR3: TGTGCCAGCAGTGAATCTGGACTAGCGCGCACAGATACGCAGTATTTT. The V gene is TRBV25-1, the J gene TRBJ2-3; TRBD2 agrees at 9 bases. The J segment lost 1 base and the V segment lost 1 base, leaving 3 bases of the junction unmatched. Germline CDR1 reads MGHDK; CDR2 reads SYGVNS. This CDR3 is 16 amino acids long.

Note on this clonotype: Since a much larger clone is just one base distant, this may be a read error. The rearrangement joins TRBV11-2 to TRBJ1-2, with 7 bases matching TRBD1. This CDR3 region has 14 residues. Germline V gene lookup returns CDR1 SGHAT and CDR2 FQNNGV. V gave up 4 bases and J gave up 6 bases; unmatched junction bases: 8. The CDR3 protein is CASSSGQAGHGYTF. Written as DNA, the CDR3 is TGTGCCAGCAGCTCTGGACAGGCTGGCCATGGCTACACCTTC.

This clonotype came up a few times. This chain connects TRBV4-1 to TRBJ1-4; possible D gene TRBD1, 5 bases. V was pared by 4 bases and J by 0 bases, with 12 bases between. The germline V gene encodes CDR1 MGHRA and CDR2 YSYEKL. This CDR3 spans 16 amino acids. The CDR3 sequence is CASSPSQGATNEKLFF. CDR3 nucleotides: TGCGCCAGCAGCCCATCTCAGGGCGCAACTAATGAAAAACTGTTTTTT.